This T cell receptor beta chain is from a study of identical twins. TCRdb called the 5' RACE reads again in MiXCR, with one record for every CDR3 protein. The sample contains about 240,000 distinct CDR3 sequences, approximately 7.9% of which appear only once. V dropped 10 bases and J dropped 7 bases, with 16 bases sitting between them. Germline lookup yields CDR1 SNHLY and CDR2 FYNNEI. The CDR3 has 13 amino acids. This clonotype was recorded at least ten times. This sample was also put to use in a study of yellow fever vaccine responses in identical twins.

Material: CD8+ T cells sorted from blood. The genes are TRBV2 and TRBJ2-2, with D perhaps TRBD2 (5 bases). The clonotype originates from a woman between 18 and 29 years old in good health. The CDR3 sequence is CATGPSGVGELFF. CDR3 in DNA: TGTGCCACCGGACCTTCCGGGGTCGGGGAGCTGTTTTTT.